At least ten counts were recorded for the clone carrying this T cell receptor beta chain. Its antigen is not known. One entry per CDR3 protein, called by TCRdb with MiXCR from the reads. This table has hundreds of thousands of distinct CDR3 sequences, under 20% appearing once. These data belong to a study of T cell repertoires in cytomegalovirus infection. Study-wide points: HLA-C-restricted, CMV-specific TCR beta clonotypes were dominant ex vivo. Carriage of CMV together with the relevant HLA was identifiable through cumulative public TCR beta family frequency.

Germline V gene sequence: CDR1 SGHTA, CDR2 FQGNSA. This CDR3 comprises 15 residues. V was pared by 6 bases and J by 4 bases, with 11 bases of the junction left unmatched. Sequencing was performed on PBMCs. V usage is TRBV7-2 and J usage is TRBJ1-2; 7 positions agree with TRBD1. The clonotype comes from a human donor in good health (CMV status not recorded). Some clones in this sample may be carry-over from other donors' samples. CDR3 nucleotides: TGTGCCAGCAGACGTGACAGGGAAGGGATCTATGGCTACACCTTC. Encoded protein: CASRRDREGIYGYTF.